This entry lists 15 T cell receptor beta chains sequenced from one sample in a study of blood T cell repertoires in COVID-19. Method: immunoSEQ multiplex PCR; TCRdb's copy keeps in-frame clones and lacks some. Here the sample spans under 85,000 clones, more than 80% being singletons. Sequencing was done on a sample of peripheral blood. The receptor set was obtained from an older man with acute or convalescent COVID-19.

CDR3 sequence (DNA): TGTGCCAGCAGGTACGACAGGGTCGGACAGCCCCAGCATTTT. Translating gives CASRYDRVGQPQHF. The rearrangement joins TRBV28 to TRBJ1-5; 7 bases line up with TRBD1. CDR1 and CDR2 (germline): MDHEN, SYDVKM. Trimming took 6 bases from V and 7 from J; bases not matched to a gene: 9. The CDR3 consists of 14 residues.

The rearrangement joins TRBV19 to TRBJ2-2; perhaps TRBD2 as D (5 bases). The CDR3 totals 14 residues. The V gene lost 10 bases and the J gene lost 0 bases, with 12 bases spanning the gap. Per germline, CDR1 LNHDA and CDR2 SQIVND (reference sequence). CDR3 sequence: CATKAAANTGELFF. CDR3 DNA: TGTGCCACCAAAGCGGCAGCGAACACCGGGGAGCTGTTTTTT.

The chain joins TRBV7-9 to TRBJ1-5; D uncertain. CDR1 SEHNR and CDR2 FQNEAQ come from the germline V gene (reference sequence). CDR3 length: 15 residues. Trimming left V 2 bases short and J 2 bases short, with 10 bases between. This CDR3 reads CASSLYGSGNQPQHF. CDR3 coding DNA: TGTGCCAGCAGCTTATACGGGTCGGGCAATCAGCCCCAGCATTTT. The full variable domain, with the rest looked up from reference TRBV7-9 and TRBJ1-5, is DTGVSQNPRHKITKRGQNVTFRCDPISEHNRLYWYRQTLGQGPEFLTYFQNEAQLEKSRLLSDRFSAERPKGSFSTLEIQRTEQGDSAMYLCASSLYGSGNQPQHFGDGTRLSIL.

In this sample, this clone turned up a few times. The chain has TRBV11-2 and TRBJ2-3; 14 bases match TRBD2. This CDR3 is 19 amino acids long. Germline CDR1 is SGHAT and CDR2 is FQNNGV. V lost 3 bases to trimming and J lost 6 bases; unmatched junction nucleotides: 14. The DNA for the CDR3 is TGTGCCAGCAGCTTTGCAGGGGGGGGACTAGCGGGAGTCAGGGATACGCAGTATTTT. As protein: CASSFAGGGLAGVRDTQYF.

The chain combines TRBV12-3 or TRBV12-4 with TRBJ1-1; 9 bases are a match to TRBD1. The CDR3 contains 13 residues. With V trimmed by 6 bases and J by 5 bases, 4 bases remained unmatched. The CDR3 is CASRGTGRTEAFF. CDR3 DNA: TGTGCCAGCAGGGGGACAGGGAGGACTGAAGCTTTCTTT.

The J gene is TRBJ2-5, the V gene TRBV6-1, with D unresolved. The length of the CDR3 is 13 residues. The germline CDR1 and CDR2 sequences are MNHNS and SASEGT. The V end lost 3 bases, the J end lost 4 bases, and 9 bases lay between the germline ends. CDR3 in amino acids: CASSDGSGETQYF. The CDR3 nucleotides read TGTGCCAGCAGTGACGGGTCGGGAGAGACCCAGTACTTC.

The genes are TRBV11-2 and TRBJ2-7; perhaps TRBD1 as D (6 bases). V shed 4 bases and J shed 11 bases, with 15 bases lying between them. The CDR3 sequence is 12 residues long. Germline CDR1 is SGHAT and CDR2 is FQNNGV. CDR3 sequence reads: CASSSTGFAEYF. The CDR3 nucleotides read TGTGCCAGCAGCTCTACAGGGTTTGCGGAGTACTTC.

Only a few counts were recorded for this clone. The CDR3 is CASSQATGLNNYGYTF. The CDR3 coding sequence is TGCGCCAGCAGCCAAGCGACGGGACTGAATAACTATGGCTACACCTTC. The J gene is TRBJ1-2, the V gene TRBV4-1, with D perhaps matching TRBD1 (5 bases). V was pared by 1 base and J by 1 base, with 13 bases between. Per germline, CDR1 MGHRA and CDR2 YSYEKL. This CDR3 has 16 residues.

This clone was found a few times. This rearrangement joins TRBV20-1 to TRBJ2-7; D unclear. CDR1 and CDR2 from the germline V gene are DFQATT and SNEGSKA (reference sequence). The CDR3 has 11 amino acids. With 1 base removed from V and 2 bases from J, the gap between germline ends came to 3 bases. CDR3 sequence: CSARVTYEQYF. CDR3 coding DNA: TGCAGTGCTAGAGTTACCTACGAGCAGTACTTC.

This rearrangement joins TRBV5-6 to TRBJ2-7; D unclear. Trimming removed 0 bases from V and 2 bases from J, with 6 bases in between. This CDR3 contains 13 residues. The germline V gene has CDR1 SGHDT and CDR2 YYEEEE. CDR3 region: CASSLGRAYEQYF. The CDR3 DNA follows: TGTGCCAGCAGCTTGGGTCGGGCCTACGAGCAGTACTTC.

The V and J genes are TRBV2 and TRBJ2-2; D gene uncertain. Germline V gives CDR1 SNHLY, CDR2 FYNNEI. CDR3 length equals 15 residues. V lost 3 bases and J lost 0, with 8 bases in between. CDR3 residues: CASSDSSPNTGELFF. The CDR3 region has the DNA TGTGCCAGCAGTGATAGCAGTCCGAACACCGGGGAGCTGTTTTTT.

This chain connects TRBV29-1 to TRBJ2-3, with TRBD2 matching over 7 bases. The germline CDR1 and CDR2 sequences are SQVTM and ANQGSEA. The CDR3 is made up of 14 amino acids. V trimming: 3 bases; J trimming: 0 bases; junction bases outside the gene matches: 3. The CDR3 sequence: CSVETSTSTDTQYF. DNA for the CDR3: TGCAGCGTTGAGACTAGCACTAGCACAGATACGCAGTATTTT.

This chain joins TRBV12-1 and TRBJ1-2. TRBV12-1 is an annotated pseudogene. The CDR3 contains 12 residues. CDR3 protein: CASSLCRDGYTF. The DNA of the CDR3 is TGTGCCAGCAGCCTCTGCCGCGATGGCTACACCTTC.

V gene TRBV30 combines with J gene TRBJ1-2; maybe TRBD1 (5 bases). The CDR3 consists of 13 residues. Germline values: CDR1 GTSNPN, CDR2 SVGIG (reference sequence). V was trimmed by 2 bases and J by 4 bases, leaving 11 bases between them. The DNA for the CDR3 is TGTGCCTGGAGTAAGGACAAGGGCTATGGCTACACCTTC. Its protein is CAWSKDKGYGYTF.

The chain is built from TRBV6-2 or TRBV6-3 and TRBJ2-7; TRBD2 matches at 11 bases. The V gene end was trimmed by 2 bases and the J gene end by 3 bases; junction bases not matched to a gene: 12. Germline V gene lookup returns CDR1 MNHEY and CDR2 SVGEGT. The CDR3 totals 18 residues. The CDR3 coding sequence is TGTGCCAGCAGTTACCAGGGGACCGGGACTAGCGGTGTCTACGAGCAGTACTTC. Its translation: CASSYQGTGTSGVYEQYF.